This TCR beta chain was found in a study of T cell clonality in common variable immunodeficiency. Study conclusions and caveats: In common variable immunodeficiency, TCR beta chains reportedly carried fewer deletions and N-nucleotide insertions. CVID patient heterogeneity limited repertoire-clinical complication correlations.

This clone was detected many times. Its antigen remains unidentified. Read data end 3 residues before the CDR3 end; the end is taken from the germline J gene. Here immunoSEQ multiplex PCR was the method, and the copy in TCRdb shows in-frame clones only, minus some. The sample shows approximately 75,000 clones, no singletons; the ten largest hold 0.75% to 1%. Most patients and controls had Caucasian heritage. Each donor provided about 4.5 to 8.5 ml of heparinized whole blood. Germline V lookup: CDR1 KGHSH, CDR2 LQKENI. This CDR3 is 15 amino acids long. Trimming cost V 3 bases and J 6 bases; bases outside gene matches: 7.

The sample comprised peripheral blood mononuclear cells. The receptor was derived from a person aged 18 to 75 in good health. The rearrangement joins TRBV18 to TRBJ2-3; 9 nucleotides align to TRBD1. The sequenced CDR3 bases are TGTGCCAGCTCACCCGGGACAGGGACCGGGGATACG. It codes for CASSPGTGTGDT. In full, the CDR3 is CASSPGTGTGDTQYF.